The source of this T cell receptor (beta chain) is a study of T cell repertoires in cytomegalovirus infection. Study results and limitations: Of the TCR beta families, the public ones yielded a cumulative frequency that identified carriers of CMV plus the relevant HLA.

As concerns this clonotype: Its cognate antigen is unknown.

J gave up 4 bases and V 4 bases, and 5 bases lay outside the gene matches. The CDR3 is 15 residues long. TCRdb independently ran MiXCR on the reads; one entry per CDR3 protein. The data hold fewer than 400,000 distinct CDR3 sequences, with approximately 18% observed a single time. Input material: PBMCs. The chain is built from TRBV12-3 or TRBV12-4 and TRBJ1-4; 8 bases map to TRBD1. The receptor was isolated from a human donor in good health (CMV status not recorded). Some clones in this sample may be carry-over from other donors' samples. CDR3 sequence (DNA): TGTGCCAGCAGTTATGGGACAGGTTTTAATGAAAAACTGTTTTTT. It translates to CASSYGTGFNEKLFF.